Listed below are T cell receptor beta chains from one sample, sequenced in a study of beta chain features in type 1 diabetes. Sequenced by immunoSEQ multiplex PCR; TCRdb stores in-frame clones only, minus some. The table shows under 200,000 clones, with about 9.1% occurring only once. The source material was central memory CD4+ T cells from blood. These receptors all stem from a woman aged 18-29 years in good health. The CDR3 runs from the conserved cysteine through the conserved F or W. The D gene is left open where the match is weak. Clone size is stated in some rows and not others, as once, few, many or a class when expanded.

cdr3_aa,cdr3_nt,d_call,clone_size,j_call,v_call
CASSHWTGTTDTQYF,TGTGCCAGCAGCCACTGGACAGGTACCACAGATACGCAGTATTTT,TRBD1,few,TRBJ2-3,TRBV14
CASSKGLAGEGSYNEQFF,TGTGCCAGTAGCAAGGGACTAGCGGGAGAGGGATCCTACAATGAGCAGTTCTTC,TRBD2,many,TRBJ2-1,TRBV19
CSVQRQDSYEQYF,TGCAGCGTTCAACGACAGGATTCCTACGAGCAGTACTTC,-,medium-sized,TRBJ2-7,TRBV29-1
CASSESEQPQHF,TGTGCCAGCAGTGAGTCCGAGCAGCCCCAGCATTTT,-,-,TRBJ1-5,TRBV6-1
CASSRDRVGQETQYF,TGCGCCAGCAGCCGAGACAGGGTTGGGCAAGAGACCCAGTACTTC,TRBD1,-,TRBJ2-5,TRBV5-1
CASSQDRASYNEQFF,TGTGCCAGCAGCCAAGACAGGGCATCCTACAATGAGCAGTTCTTC,-,-,TRBJ2-1,TRBV14
CASTSGANVLTF,TGTGCCAGCACATCTGGGGCCAACGTCCTGACTTTC,-,few,TRBJ2-6,TRBV27
CASSLGGGVYEQYF,TGTGCCAGCAGCTTGGGCGGGGGGGTCTACGAGCAGTACTTC,TRBD2,few,TRBJ2-7,TRBV5-6
CASRREGRLTEAFF,TGTGCCAGCAGGAGGGAGGGACGGTTGACTGAAGCTTTCTTT,-,-,TRBJ1-1,TRBV2
CAWSVGQGSYF,-,-,-,TRBJ2-7,TRBV30
CASGERNTGELFF,TGTGCCAGCGGAGAGAGAAACACCGGGGAGCTGTTTTTT,-,few,TRBJ2-2,TRBV7-9
CATLRQDNYGYTF,TGTGCCACACTTCGACAGGACAACTATGGCTACACCTTC,-,-,TRBJ1-2,TRBV6-6
CASSYEGRRSPLHF,TGTGCCAGCAGTTACGAGGGAAGGCGGTCACCCCTCCACTTT,-,-,TRBJ1-6,TRBV6-5
CAITQENYGYTF,TGTGCCATCACCCAAGAGAACTATGGCTACACCTTC,-,few,TRBJ1-2,TRBV10-3
CASSRDRDLNEQFF,TGTGCTAGCAGTCGGGACAGGGATCTCAATGAGCAGTTCTTC,TRBD1,-,TRBJ2-1,TRBV7-7
CASSPQGLASGELFF,TGTGCCAGCAGCCCGCAGGGACTAGCGAGCGGGGAGCTGTTTTTT,TRBD2,-,TRBJ2-2,TRBV9
CASSVWTGDTQYF,TGTGCCAGCAGCGTGTGGACTGGGGATACGCAGTATTTT,-,-,TRBJ2-3,TRBV9
CSHISPQAIGYTF,TGCAGTCATATCTCACCCCAGGCTATTGGCTACACCTTC,-,-,TRBJ1-2,TRBV29-1
CASSPPDRDYGYTF,TGTGCCAGCAGCCCGCCCGACAGGGACTATGGCTACACCTTC,TRBD1,-,TRBJ1-2,TRBV7-2
CASRTGQGTQYF,TGTGCCAGCAGGACCGGACAAGGGACCCAGTACTTC,-,-,TRBJ2-5,TRBV6-5
CASSLGDTSIGTQYF,TGTGCCAGCAGCTTAGGGGACACGAGTATAGGGACCCAGTACTTC,-,-,TRBJ2-5,TRBV7-6
CASSGDRADGYTF,TGTGCCAGCAGTGGAGACAGGGCCGATGGCTACACCTTC,TRBD1,-,TRBJ1-2,TRBV2
CASSTGAGSYEQYF,TGTGCCAGCTCAACAGGGGCCGGGTCCTACGAGCAGTACTTC,TRBD1,-,TRBJ2-7,TRBV18
CASGRGEGGEKLFF,TGCGCCAGCGGCCGTGGTGAAGGCGGGGAAAAACTGTTTTTT,-,few,TRBJ1-4,TRBV5-1
CSVADQGANQPQHF,TGCAGCGTTGCTGACCAAGGGGCCAATCAGCCCCAGCATTTT,-,-,TRBJ1-5,TRBV29-1
CSVEHSQTYNEQFF,TGCAGCGTTGAGCACAGCCAGACCTACAATGAGCAGTTCTTC,-,-,TRBJ2-1,TRBV29-1
CASRRTGNTEAFF,TGTGCCAGCAGAAGGACAGGGAACACTGAAGCTTTCTTT,TRBD1,-,TRBJ1-1,TRBV6-4
CASSLGTPYEQYF,TGTGCCAGCAGTTTAGGGACACCCTACGAGCAGTACTTC,-,-,TRBJ2-7,TRBV28
CASSPPGQGKFTGELFF,TGTGCCAGCAGCCCCCCGGGACAGGGGAAGTTCACCGGGGAGCTGTTTTTT,TRBD1,-,TRBJ2-2,TRBV7-2
CASALGGTYEQYF,TGTGCTAGTGCCCTCGGCGGAACCTACGAGCAGTACTTC,-,few,TRBJ2-7,TRBV12-5
CASGDLRDKSNQPQHF,TGTGCCAGCGGCGATCTACGGGACAAGAGCAATCAGCCCCAGCATTTT,-,few,TRBJ1-5,TRBV2
CASSQDLIGGEQFF,TGCGCCAGCAGCCAAGACCTGATCGGGGGTGAGCAGTTCTTC,-,-,TRBJ2-1,TRBV4-3
CASSFADSLYGYTF,TGTGCCAGCAGCTTCGCGGACAGCCTCTATGGCTACACCTTC,-,few,TRBJ1-2,TRBV5-5
CASSRVGTSGETQYF,TGTGCCAGCAGCCGGGTGGGGACTAGCGGAGAGACCCAGTACTTC,TRBD2,-,TRBJ2-5,TRBV5-6
CASSLLRGASDTQYF,TGTGCCAGCAGCCTTCTTCGGGGGGCATCAGATACGCAGTATTTT,-,few,TRBJ2-3,TRBV5-6
CASSVLGNTDTQYF,TGTGCCAGCAGCGTACTGGGCAACACAGATACGCAGTATTTT,-,few,TRBJ2-3,TRBV9
CASSPGGSEYNEQFF,TGTGCCAGCAGCCCAGGGGGTAGCGAGTATAATGAGCAGTTCTTC,TRBD1,few,TRBJ2-1,TRBV13
CASSPGRSPYNEQFF,TGTGCCAGCTCACCTGGGAGGAGTCCCTACAATGAGCAGTTCTTC,-,-,TRBJ2-1,TRBV18
CASSSDRGPYEQYF,TGTGCCAGCAGCTCGGACAGGGGCCCCTACGAGCAGTACTTC,TRBD1,-,TRBJ2-7,TRBV7-9
CASSLDRIAGIRDTQYF,TGTGCCAGCAGCTTAGATCGAATAGCGGGGATACGAGATACGCAGTATTTT,TRBD2,few,TRBJ2-3,TRBV7-2
CASSPLGQGYGYTF,TGTGCCAGCAGTCCTTTGGGACAGGGCTATGGCTACACCTTC,TRBD1,few,TRBJ1-2,TRBV27
CASRDIQSHEQFF,TGTGCCAGCAGAGACATCCAAAGCCATGAGCAGTTCTTC,-,-,TRBJ2-1,TRBV27
CASSFPGQGLNEQFF,TGTGCCAGCAGCTTTCCGGGACAGGGGCTCAATGAGCAGTTCTTC,TRBD1,-,TRBJ2-1,TRBV5-4
CASSEAGGQGAYEQYF,TGTGCCAGCAGTGAAGCGGGGGGTCAGGGGGCCTACGAGCAGTACTTC,-,few,TRBJ2-7,TRBV6-1
CASIRDREEQPQHF,TGTGCCAGCATTCGGGACAGGGAGGAGCAGCCCCAGCATTTT,TRBD1,-,TRBJ1-5,TRBV6-1
CAFIKGADEKLFF,TGTGCCTTTATTAAGGGGGCGGATGAAAAACTGTTTTTT,TRBD1,-,TRBJ1-4,TRBV30
CASSLRLAGAPSNTGELFF,TGTGCCAGCTCCCTCCGACTAGCGGGAGCCCCATCGAACACCGGGGAGCTGTTTTTT,TRBD2,-,TRBJ2-2,TRBV18
CASSSQGTDTQYF,TGTGCCAGCAGCTCACAGGGCACAGATACGCAGTATTTT,-,-,TRBJ2-3,TRBV5-6
CASSFWDSGNTIYF,TGTGCCAGCAGCTTTTGGGACAGCGGAAACACCATATATTTT,TRBD1,many,TRBJ1-3,TRBV7-9
CASSEGGAGGETQYF,TGTGCCAGCAGCGAAGGAGGCGCAGGGGGAGAGACCCAGTACTTC,TRBD1,many,TRBJ2-5,TRBV9
CASSPAWALNYGYTF,TGTGCCAGCAGCCCGGCGTGGGCGCTGAACTATGGCTACACCTTC,-,few,TRBJ1-2,TRBV9
CASSSSPGTSGGEQFF,TGCGCCAGCAGCTCCTCCCCCGGGACTAGCGGCGGTGAGCAGTTCTTC,TRBD2,few,TRBJ2-1,TRBV5-1
CASSLRQVNQPQHF,TGTGCCAGCAGCCTCCGACAGGTCAATCAGCCCCAGCATTTT,-,many,TRBJ1-5,TRBV7-2